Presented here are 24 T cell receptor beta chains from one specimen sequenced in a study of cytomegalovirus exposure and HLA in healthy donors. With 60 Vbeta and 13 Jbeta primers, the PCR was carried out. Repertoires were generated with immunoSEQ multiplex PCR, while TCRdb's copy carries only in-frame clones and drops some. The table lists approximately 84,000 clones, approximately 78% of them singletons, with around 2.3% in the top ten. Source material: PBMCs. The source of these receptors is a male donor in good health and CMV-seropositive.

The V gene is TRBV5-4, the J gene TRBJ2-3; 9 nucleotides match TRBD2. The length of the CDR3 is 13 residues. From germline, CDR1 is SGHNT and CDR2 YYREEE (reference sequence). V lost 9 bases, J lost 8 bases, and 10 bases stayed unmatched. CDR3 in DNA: TGTGCCACCTCTAGCGGGGCCTTGGGTACGCAGTATTTT. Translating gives CATSSGALGTQYF.

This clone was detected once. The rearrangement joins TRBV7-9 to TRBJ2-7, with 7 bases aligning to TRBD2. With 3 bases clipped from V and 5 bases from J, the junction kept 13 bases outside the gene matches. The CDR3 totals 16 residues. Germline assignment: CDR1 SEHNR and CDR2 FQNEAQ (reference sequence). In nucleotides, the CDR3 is TGTGCCAGCAGCTTGTACTCACGGCGGGAGCCTAACGAGCAGTACTTC. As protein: CASSLYSRREPNEQYF.

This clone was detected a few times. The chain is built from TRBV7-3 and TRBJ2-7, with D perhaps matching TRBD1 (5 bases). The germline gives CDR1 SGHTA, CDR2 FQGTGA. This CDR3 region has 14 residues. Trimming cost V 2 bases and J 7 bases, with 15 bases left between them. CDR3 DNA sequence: TGTGCCAGCAGCTTACAGGGAACAGTAGGGGAGCAGTACTTC. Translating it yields CASSLQGTVGEQYF.

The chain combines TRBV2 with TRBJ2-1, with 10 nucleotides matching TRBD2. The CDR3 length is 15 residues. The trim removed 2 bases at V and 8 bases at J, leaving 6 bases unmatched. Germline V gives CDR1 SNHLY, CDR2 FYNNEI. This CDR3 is CASSERAGGPDEQFF. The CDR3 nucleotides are TGTGCCAGCAGTGAACGAGCGGGAGGGCCGGATGAGCAGTTCTTC.

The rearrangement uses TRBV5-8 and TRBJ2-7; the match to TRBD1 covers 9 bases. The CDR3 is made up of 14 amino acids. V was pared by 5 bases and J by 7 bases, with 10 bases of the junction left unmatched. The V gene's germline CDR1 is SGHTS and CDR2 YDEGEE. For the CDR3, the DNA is TGTGCCAGCAGACCCGGACAGGGGTCGTGGGAGCAGTACTTC. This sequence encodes CASRPGQGSWEQYF.

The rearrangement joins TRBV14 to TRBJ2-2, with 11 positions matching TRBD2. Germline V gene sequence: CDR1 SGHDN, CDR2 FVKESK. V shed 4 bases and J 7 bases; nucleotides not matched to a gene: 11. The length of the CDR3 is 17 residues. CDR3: CASSRRSGRALGGELFF. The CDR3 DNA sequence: TGTGCCAGCAGCCGACGTAGCGGGAGGGCCCTCGGCGGGGAGCTGTTTTTT.

The CDR3, as DNA: TGTGCCATCAGTGGGGCTAGCGGGAGGGGTGAGCAGTTCTTC. Residues: CAISGASGRGEQFF. The chain couples TRBV10-3 to TRBJ2-1, with 12 bases aligning to TRBD2. Unmatched junction bases numbered 4, after V lost 4 bases and J lost 9 bases. The CDR3 totals 14 residues. Germline CDR1 reads ENHRY; CDR2 reads SYGVKD.

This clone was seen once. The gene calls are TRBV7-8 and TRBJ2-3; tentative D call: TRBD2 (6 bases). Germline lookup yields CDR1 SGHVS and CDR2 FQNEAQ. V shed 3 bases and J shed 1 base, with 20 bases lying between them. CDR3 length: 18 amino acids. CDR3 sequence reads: CASSFHDIAGKGTDTQYF. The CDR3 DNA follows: TGTGCCAGCAGCTTTCATGACATTGCGGGGAAGGGCACAGATACGCAGTATTTT.

CDR3 in amino acids: CASSPTGAKNTEAFF. DNA of the CDR3: TGTGCCAGCTCACCGACAGGGGCCAAGAACACTGAAGCTTTCTTT. The chain uses TRBV18 and TRBJ1-1, with TRBD1 matching over 8 bases. Germline V gives CDR1 KGHSH, CDR2 LQKENI. J lost 1 base, V lost 3 bases, and 4 bases had no gene match. The CDR3 runs to 15 residues.

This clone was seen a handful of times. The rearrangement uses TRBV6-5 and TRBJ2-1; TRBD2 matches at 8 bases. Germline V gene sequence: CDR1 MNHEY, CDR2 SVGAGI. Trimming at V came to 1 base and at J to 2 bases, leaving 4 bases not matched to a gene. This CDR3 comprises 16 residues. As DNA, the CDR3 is TGTGCCAGCAGTTACTGGCGGGAGGTGACCTACAATGAGCAGTTCTTC. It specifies CASSYWREVTYNEQFF.

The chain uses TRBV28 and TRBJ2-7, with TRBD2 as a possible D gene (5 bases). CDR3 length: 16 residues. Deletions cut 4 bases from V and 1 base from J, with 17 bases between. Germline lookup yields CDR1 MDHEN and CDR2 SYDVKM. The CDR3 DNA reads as TGTGCCAGCAGTTCCCGTATTGGTGGCGGGTCCTACGAGCAGTACTTC. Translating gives CASSSRIGGGSYEQYF.

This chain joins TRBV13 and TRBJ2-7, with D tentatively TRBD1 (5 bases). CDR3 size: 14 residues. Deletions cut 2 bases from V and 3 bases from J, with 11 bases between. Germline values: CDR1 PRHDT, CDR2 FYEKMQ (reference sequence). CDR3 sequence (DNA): TGTGCCAGCAGCTTACGTGACAGAATCTACGAGCAGTACTTC. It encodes CASSLRDRIYEQYF.

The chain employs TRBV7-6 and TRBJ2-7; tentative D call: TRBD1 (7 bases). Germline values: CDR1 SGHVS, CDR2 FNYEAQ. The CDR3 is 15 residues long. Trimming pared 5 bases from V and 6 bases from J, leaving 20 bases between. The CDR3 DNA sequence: TGTGCCAGCAGCCAAATAGCGGAGGGGGCCTCCGAGCAGTACTTC. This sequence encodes CASSQIAEGASEQYF.

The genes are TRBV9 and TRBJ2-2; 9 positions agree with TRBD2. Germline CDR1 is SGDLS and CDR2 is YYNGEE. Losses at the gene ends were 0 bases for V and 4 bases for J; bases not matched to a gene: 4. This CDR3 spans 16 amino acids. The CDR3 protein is CASSVGAGGLTGELFF. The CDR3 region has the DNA TGTGCCAGCAGCGTAGGAGCGGGAGGCCTCACCGGGGAGCTGTTTTTT.

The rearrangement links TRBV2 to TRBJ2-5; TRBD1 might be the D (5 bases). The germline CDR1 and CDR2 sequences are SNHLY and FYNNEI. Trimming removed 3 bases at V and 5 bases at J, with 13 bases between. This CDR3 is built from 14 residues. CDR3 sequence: CASSEFSGLETQYF. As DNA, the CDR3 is TGTGCCAGCAGTGAGTTCTCAGGGCTGGAGACCCAGTACTTC.

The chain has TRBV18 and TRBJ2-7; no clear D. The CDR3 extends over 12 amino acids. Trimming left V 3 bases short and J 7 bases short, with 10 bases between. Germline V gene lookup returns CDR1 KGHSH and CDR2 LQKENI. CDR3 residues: CASSPTLVEQYF. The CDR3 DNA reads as TGTGCCAGCTCACCTACTCTAGTGGAGCAGTACTTC.

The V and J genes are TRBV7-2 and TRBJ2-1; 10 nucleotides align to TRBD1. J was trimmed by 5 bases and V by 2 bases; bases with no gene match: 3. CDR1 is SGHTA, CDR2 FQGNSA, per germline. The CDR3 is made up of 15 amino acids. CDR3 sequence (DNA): TGTGCCAGCAGCTTATCGGGACAGGGGAACAATGAGCAGTTCTTC. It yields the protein CASSLSGQGNNEQFF.

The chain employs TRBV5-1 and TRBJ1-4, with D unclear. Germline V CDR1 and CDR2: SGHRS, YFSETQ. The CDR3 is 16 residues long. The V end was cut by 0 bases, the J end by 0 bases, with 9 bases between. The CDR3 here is CASSLAHSATNEKLFF. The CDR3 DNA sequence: TGCGCCAGCAGCTTGGCCCACAGTGCAACTAATGAAAAACTGTTTTTT.

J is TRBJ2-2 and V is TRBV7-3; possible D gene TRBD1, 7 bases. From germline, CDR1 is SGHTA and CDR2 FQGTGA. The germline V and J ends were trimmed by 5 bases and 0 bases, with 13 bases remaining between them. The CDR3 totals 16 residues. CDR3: CASSPQGGANTGELFF. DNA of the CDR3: TGTGCCAGCAGCCCCCAGGGGGGCGCGAACACCGGGGAGCTGTTTTTT.

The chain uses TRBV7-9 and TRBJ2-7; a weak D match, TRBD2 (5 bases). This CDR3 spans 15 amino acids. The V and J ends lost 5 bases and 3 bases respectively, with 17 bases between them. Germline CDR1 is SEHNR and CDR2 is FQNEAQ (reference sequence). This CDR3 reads CASSHVPAAFYEQYF. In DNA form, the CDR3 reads TGTGCCAGCAGCCACGTGCCAGCGGCCTTCTACGAGCAGTACTTC.

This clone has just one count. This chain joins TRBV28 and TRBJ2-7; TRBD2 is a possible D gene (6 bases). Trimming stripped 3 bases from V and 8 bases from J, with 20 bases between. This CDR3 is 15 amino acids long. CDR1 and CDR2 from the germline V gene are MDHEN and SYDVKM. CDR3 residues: CASSFMGGQGGQQYF. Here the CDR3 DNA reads TGTGCCAGCAGTTTTATGGGCGGGCAGGGAGGACAGCAGTACTTC.

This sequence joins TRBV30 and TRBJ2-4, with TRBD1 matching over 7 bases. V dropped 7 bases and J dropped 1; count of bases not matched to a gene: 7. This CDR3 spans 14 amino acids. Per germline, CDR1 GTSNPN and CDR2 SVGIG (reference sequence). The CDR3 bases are TGTGCCTCAGGAAAACAGGGGGCCAAAAACATTCAGTACTTC. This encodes CASGKQGAKNIQYF.

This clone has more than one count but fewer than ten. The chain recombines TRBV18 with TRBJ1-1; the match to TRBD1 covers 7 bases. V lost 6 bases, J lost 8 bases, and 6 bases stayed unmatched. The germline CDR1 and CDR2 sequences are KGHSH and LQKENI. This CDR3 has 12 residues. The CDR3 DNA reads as TGTGCCAGCTCCTCACAACAGGGGGAAGCTTTCTTT. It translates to CASSSQQGEAFF.

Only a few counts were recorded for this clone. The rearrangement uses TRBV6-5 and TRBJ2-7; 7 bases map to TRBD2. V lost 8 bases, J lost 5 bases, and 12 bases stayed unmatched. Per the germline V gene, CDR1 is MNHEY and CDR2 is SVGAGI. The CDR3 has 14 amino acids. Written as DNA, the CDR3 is TGTGCCAGCCGACGTGGGAGGGGCAATAACGAGCAGTACTTC. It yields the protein CASRRGRGNNEQYF.